The entry below describes one T cell receptor beta chain. What it recognizes is unknown. The source of the sample is a study of cytomegalovirus exposure and HLA in healthy donors. Study context: Previous work identified 117 million unique TCR beta sequences from about 179 million T cells. Findings and limits, study-wide: About 180 TCR beta chains were listed as cytomegalovirus-associated. The analysis excluded some indistinguishable V segments, including TRBV6-2 and TRBV6-3.

With 60 Vbeta and 13 Jbeta primers, the PCR was carried out. Original handling: Tens of millions of unique TCR beta chains, roughly 11 million of them shared, were counted by a later analysis. The assay was immunoSEQ multiplex PCR, and TCRdb's table has in-frame clones only and misses some. That table is the source of V, J and clone size, and D and trimming were worked out from the DNA. The table has 120,000 to 150,000 clones, about 85% seen once; the top ten hold 2.5% to 3.5%. The CDR3 is 14 amino acids. V lost 4 bases, J lost 3 bases, and 11 bases lay in between. CDR1 SGHAT and CDR2 FQNNGV come from the germline V gene.

The V call is TRBV11-2, the J call TRBJ2-3; perhaps TRBD2 as D (6 bases). Sequencing was done on a sample of PBMCs. The clonotype was recovered from a female donor in good health and CMV-seronegative. In DNA, the CDR3 is TGTGCCAGCAGCTCCGGGACTTCTACAGATACGCAGTATTTT. Translated, it gives CASSSGTSTDTQYF.